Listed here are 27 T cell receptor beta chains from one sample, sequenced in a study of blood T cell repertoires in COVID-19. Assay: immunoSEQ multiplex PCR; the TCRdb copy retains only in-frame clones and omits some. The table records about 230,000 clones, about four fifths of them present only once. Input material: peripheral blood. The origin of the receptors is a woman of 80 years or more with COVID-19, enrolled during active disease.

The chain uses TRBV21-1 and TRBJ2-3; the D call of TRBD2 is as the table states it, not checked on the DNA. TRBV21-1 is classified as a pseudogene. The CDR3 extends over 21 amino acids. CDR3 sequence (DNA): TGTGCCAGCACCCAATGGGATCCGACTAGCGGGGGGGGTTCTAGCACAGATACGCAGTATTTT. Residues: CASTQWDPTSGGGSSTDTQYF.

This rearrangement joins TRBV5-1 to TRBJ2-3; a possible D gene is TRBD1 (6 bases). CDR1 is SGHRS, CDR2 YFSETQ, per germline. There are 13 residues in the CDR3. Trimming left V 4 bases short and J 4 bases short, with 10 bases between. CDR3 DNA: TGCGCCAGCAGCCCAGGGGATGCAGATACGCAGTATTTT. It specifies CASSPGDADTQYF.

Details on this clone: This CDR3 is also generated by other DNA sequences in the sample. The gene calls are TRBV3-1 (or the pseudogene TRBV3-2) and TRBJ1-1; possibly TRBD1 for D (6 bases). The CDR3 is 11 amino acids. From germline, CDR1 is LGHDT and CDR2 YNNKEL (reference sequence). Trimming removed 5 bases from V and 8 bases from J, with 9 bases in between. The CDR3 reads CASSRGTEAFF. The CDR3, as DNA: TGTGCCAGCAGCAGGGGGACAGAAGCTTTCTTT.

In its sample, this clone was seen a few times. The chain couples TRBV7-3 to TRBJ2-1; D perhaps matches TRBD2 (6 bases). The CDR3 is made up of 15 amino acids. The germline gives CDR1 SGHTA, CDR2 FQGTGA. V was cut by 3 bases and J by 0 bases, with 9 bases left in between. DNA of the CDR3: TGTGCCAGCAGCTTGCGGGGTGGCTCCTACAATGAGCAGTTCTTC. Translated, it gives CASSLRGGSYNEQFF. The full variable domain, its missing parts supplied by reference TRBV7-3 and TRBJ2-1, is GAGVSQTPSNKVTEKGKYVELRCDPISGHTALYWYRQSLGQGPEFLIYFQGTGAADDSGLPNDRFFAVRPEGSVSTLKIQRTERGDSAVYLCASSLRGGSYNEQFFGPGTRLTVL.

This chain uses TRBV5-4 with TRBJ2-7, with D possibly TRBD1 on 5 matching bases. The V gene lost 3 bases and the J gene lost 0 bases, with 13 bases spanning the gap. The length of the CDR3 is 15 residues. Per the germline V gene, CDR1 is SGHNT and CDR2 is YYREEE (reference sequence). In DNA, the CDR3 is TGTGCCAGCAGCTCGATGACGACAGACTCCTACGAGCAGTACTTC. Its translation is CASSSMTTDSYEQYF. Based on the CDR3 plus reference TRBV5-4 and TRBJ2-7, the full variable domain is ETGVTQSPTHLIKTRGQQVTLRCSSQSGHNTVSWYQQALGQGPQFIFQYYREEENGRGNFPPRFSGLQFPNYSSELNVNALELDDSALYLCASSSMTTDSYEQYFGPGTRLTVT.

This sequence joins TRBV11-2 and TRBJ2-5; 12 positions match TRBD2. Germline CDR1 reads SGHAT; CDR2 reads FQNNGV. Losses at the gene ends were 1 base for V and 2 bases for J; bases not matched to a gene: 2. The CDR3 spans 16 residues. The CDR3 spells CASSLALAGGQETQYF. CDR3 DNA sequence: TGTGCCAGCAGCTTAGCCCTAGCGGGGGGGCAAGAGACCCAGTACTTC.

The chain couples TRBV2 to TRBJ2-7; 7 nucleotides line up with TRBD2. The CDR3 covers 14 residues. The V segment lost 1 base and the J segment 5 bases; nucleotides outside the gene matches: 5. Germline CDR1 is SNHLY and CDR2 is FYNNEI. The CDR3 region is CASSEGRELNEQYF. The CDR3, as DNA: TGTGCCAGCAGTGAAGGGCGGGAGTTGAACGAGCAGTACTTC.

The CDR3 loop is CASSLVPYVAGDYNEQFF. The CDR3, as DNA: TGTGCCAGCAGCTTAGTCCCCTATGTAGCGGGGGATTACAATGAGCAGTTCTTC. The chain carries TRBV7-9 and TRBJ2-1; TRBD2 aligns across 9 bases. The CDR3 has 18 amino acids. The V gene end was trimmed by 1 base and the J gene end by 4 bases; junction bases not matched to a gene: 11. Per germline, CDR1 SEHNR and CDR2 FQNEAQ (reference sequence).

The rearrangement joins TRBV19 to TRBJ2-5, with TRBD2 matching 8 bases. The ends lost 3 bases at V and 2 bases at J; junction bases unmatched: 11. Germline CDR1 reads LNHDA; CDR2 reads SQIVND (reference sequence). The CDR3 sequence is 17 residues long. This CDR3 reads CASSMGNGGAIQETQYF. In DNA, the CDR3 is TGTGCCAGTAGTATGGGGAACGGGGGGGCCATTCAAGAGACCCAGTACTTC. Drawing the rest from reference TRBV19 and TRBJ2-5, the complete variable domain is DGGITQSPKYLFRKEGQNVTLSCEQNLNHDAMYWYRQDPGQGLRLIYYSQIVNDFQKGDIAEGYSVSREKKESFPLTVTSAQKNPTAFYLCASSMGNGGAIQETQYFGPGTRLLVL.

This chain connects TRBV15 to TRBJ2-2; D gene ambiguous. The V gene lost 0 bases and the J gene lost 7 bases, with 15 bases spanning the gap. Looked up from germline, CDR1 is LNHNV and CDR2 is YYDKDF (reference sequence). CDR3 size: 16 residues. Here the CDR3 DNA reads TGTGCCACCAGCAGAGATTACCCCGCGGTGGGCGGGGAGCTGTTTTTT. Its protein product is CATSRDYPAVGGELFF.

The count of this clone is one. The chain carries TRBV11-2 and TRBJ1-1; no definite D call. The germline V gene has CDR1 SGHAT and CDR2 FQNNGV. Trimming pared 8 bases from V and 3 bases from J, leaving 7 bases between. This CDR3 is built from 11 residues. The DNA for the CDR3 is TGTGCCAGCGGAGCTTACACTGAAGCTTTCTTT. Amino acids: CASGAYTEAFF. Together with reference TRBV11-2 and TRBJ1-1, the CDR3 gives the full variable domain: EAGVAQSPRYKIIEKRQSVAFWCNPISGHATLYWYQQILGQGPKLLIQFQNNGVVDDSQLPKDRFSAERLKGVDSTLKIQPAKLEDSAVYLCASGAYTEAFFGQGTRLTVV.

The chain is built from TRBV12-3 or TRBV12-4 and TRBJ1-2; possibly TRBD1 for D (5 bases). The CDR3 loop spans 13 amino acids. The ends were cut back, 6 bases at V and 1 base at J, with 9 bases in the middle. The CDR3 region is CASRGGNNYGYTF. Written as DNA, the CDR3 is TGTGCCAGCAGGGGGGGGAATAACTATGGCTACACCTTC.

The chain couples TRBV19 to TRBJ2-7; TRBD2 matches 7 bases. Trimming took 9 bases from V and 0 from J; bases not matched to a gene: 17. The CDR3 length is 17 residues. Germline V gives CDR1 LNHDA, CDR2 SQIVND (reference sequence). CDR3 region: CASRGREDGFASYEQYF. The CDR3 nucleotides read TGTGCCAGCCGGGGGAGGGAGGACGGATTCGCCTCCTACGAGCAGTACTTC.

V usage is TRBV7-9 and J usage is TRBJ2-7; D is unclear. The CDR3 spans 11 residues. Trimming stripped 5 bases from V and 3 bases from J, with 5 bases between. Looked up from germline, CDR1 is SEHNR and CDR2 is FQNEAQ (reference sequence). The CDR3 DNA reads TGTGCCAGCAGCCCGCGCTACGAGCAGTACTTC. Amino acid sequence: CASSPRYEQYF.

CDR3 region: CASGETRYGYTF. The CDR3 DNA sequence: TGTGCCAGCGGCGAGACACGTTATGGCTACACCTTC. This chain connects TRBV6-1 to TRBJ1-2, with D unresolved. V lost 8 bases and J 5 bases, leaving 12 bases between the germline ends. The CDR3 covers 12 residues. Per germline, CDR1 MNHNS and CDR2 SASEGT.

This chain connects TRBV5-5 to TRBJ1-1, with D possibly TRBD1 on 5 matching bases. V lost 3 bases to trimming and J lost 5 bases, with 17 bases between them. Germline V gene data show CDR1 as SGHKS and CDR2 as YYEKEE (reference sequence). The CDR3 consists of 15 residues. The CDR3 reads CASSSGDVVGTEAFF. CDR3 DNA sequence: TGTGCCAGCAGCTCGGGGGACGTCGTAGGTACTGAAGCTTTCTTT. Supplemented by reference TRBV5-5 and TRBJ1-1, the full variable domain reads DAGVTQSPTHLIKTRGQQVTLRCSPISGHKSVSWYQQVLGQGPQFIFQYYEKEERGRGNFPDRFSARQFPNYSSELNVNALLLGDSALYLCASSSGDVVGTEAFFGQGTRLTVV.

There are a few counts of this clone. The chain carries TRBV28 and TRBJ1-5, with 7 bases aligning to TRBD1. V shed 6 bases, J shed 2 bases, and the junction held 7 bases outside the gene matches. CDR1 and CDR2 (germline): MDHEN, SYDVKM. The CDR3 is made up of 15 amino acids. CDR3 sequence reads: CASSSTGAGNQPQHF. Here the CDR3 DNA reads TGTGCCAGCAGCTCAACAGGGGCCGGCAATCAGCCCCAGCATTTT.

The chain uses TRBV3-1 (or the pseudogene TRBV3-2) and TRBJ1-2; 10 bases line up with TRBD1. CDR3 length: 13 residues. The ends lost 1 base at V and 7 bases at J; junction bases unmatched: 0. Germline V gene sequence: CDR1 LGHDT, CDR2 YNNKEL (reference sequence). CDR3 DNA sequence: TGTGCCAGCAGCCAAGGGACAGGGGGTGGCTACACCTTC. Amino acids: CASSQGTGGGYTF.

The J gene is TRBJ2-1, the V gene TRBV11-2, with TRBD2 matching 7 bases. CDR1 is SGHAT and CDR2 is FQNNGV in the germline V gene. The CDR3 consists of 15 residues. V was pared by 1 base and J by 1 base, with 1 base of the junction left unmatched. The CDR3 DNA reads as TGTGCCAGCAGCTTAGCGGGAGGATCCTACAATGAGCAGTTCTTC. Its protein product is CASSLAGGSYNEQFF.

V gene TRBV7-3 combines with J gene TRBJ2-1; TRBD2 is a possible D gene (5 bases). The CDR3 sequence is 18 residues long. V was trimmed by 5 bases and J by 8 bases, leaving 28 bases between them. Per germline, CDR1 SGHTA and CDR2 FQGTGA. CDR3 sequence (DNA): TGTGCCAGCAGCCGACTAAGCCTAGTCGGCCGAGGGAGTCATGAGCAGTTCTTC. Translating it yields CASSRLSLVGRGSHEQFF.

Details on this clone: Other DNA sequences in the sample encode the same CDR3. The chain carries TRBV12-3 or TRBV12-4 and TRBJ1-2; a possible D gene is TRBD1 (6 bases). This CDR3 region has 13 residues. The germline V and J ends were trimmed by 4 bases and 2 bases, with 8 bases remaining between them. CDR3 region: CASSSQGNYGYTF. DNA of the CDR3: TGTGCCAGCAGTTCGCAGGGGAACTATGGCTACACCTTC.

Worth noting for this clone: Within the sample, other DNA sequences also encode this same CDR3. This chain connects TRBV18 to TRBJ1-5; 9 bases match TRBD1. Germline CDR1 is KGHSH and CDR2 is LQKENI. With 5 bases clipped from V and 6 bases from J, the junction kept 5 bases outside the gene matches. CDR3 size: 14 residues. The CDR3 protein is CASSSQGAGQPQHF. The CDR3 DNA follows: TGTGCCAGCTCATCACAGGGGGCGGGTCAGCCCCAGCATTTT.

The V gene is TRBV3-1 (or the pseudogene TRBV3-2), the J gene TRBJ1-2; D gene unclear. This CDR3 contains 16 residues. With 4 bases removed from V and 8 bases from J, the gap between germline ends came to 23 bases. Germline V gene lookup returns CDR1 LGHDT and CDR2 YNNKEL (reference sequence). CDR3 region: CASSRDLWEGGFGYTF. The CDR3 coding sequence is TGTGCCAGCAGCCGAGATCTTTGGGAGGGCGGTTTCGGCTACACCTTC.

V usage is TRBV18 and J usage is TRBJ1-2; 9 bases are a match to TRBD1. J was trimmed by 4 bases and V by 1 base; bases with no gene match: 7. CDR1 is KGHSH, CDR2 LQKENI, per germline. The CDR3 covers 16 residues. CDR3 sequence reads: CASSPQTGGEGYGYTF. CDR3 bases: TGTGCCAGCTCACCACAGACAGGGGGTGAAGGCTATGGCTACACCTTC. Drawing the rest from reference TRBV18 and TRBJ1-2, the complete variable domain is NAGVMQNPRHLVRRRGQEARLRCSPMKGHSHVYWYRQLPEEGLKFMVYLQKENIIDESGMPKERFSAEFPKEGPSILRIQQVVRGDSAAYFCASSPQTGGEGYGYTFGSGTRLTVV.

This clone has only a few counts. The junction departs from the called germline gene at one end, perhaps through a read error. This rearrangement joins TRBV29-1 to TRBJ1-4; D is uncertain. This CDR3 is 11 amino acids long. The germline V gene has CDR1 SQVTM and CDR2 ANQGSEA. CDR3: CSVGDPGRLLF. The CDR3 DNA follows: TGCAGCGTTGGAGACCCGGGAAGACTACTTTTT.

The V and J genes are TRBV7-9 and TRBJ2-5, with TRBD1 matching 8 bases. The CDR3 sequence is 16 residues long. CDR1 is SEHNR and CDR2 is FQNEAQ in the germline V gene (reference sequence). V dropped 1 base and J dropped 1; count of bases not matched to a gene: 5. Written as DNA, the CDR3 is TGTGCCAGCAGCTTAGGACAGGGGATACTCCAAGAGACCCAGTACTTC. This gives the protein CASSLGQGILQETQYF.

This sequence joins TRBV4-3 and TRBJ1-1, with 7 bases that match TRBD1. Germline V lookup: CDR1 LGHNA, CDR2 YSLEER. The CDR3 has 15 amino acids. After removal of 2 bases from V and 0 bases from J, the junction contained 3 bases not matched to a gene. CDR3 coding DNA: TGCGCCAGCAGCCAATCGGGACAGCTGAACACTGAAGCTTTCTTT. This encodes CASSQSGQLNTEAFF.